What follows describes a single T cell receptor beta chain. The length of the CDR3 is 13 residues. Germline lookup yields CDR1 SGHNT and CDR2 YENEEA. After removal of 3 bases from V and 6 bases from J, the junction contained 2 bases not matched to a gene. Sequencing used immunoSEQ multiplex PCR; TCRdb keeps in-frame clones, though not all of them. This table has around 1 million clones, less than 85% appearing once. These data are taken from a study of shared clonotypes between healthy human individuals. The sample comprised memory CD4+ T cells sorted from blood. The subset is: CD45RA-negative fraction. The rearrangement joins TRBV11-3 to TRBJ2-7; 10 positions agree with TRBD1. The TCR comes from a man younger than 35 in good health. CDR3 in DNA: TGTGCCAGCAGCTTCGGGACAGGGGTCGAGCAGTACTTC. This sequence encodes CASSFGTGVEQYF.